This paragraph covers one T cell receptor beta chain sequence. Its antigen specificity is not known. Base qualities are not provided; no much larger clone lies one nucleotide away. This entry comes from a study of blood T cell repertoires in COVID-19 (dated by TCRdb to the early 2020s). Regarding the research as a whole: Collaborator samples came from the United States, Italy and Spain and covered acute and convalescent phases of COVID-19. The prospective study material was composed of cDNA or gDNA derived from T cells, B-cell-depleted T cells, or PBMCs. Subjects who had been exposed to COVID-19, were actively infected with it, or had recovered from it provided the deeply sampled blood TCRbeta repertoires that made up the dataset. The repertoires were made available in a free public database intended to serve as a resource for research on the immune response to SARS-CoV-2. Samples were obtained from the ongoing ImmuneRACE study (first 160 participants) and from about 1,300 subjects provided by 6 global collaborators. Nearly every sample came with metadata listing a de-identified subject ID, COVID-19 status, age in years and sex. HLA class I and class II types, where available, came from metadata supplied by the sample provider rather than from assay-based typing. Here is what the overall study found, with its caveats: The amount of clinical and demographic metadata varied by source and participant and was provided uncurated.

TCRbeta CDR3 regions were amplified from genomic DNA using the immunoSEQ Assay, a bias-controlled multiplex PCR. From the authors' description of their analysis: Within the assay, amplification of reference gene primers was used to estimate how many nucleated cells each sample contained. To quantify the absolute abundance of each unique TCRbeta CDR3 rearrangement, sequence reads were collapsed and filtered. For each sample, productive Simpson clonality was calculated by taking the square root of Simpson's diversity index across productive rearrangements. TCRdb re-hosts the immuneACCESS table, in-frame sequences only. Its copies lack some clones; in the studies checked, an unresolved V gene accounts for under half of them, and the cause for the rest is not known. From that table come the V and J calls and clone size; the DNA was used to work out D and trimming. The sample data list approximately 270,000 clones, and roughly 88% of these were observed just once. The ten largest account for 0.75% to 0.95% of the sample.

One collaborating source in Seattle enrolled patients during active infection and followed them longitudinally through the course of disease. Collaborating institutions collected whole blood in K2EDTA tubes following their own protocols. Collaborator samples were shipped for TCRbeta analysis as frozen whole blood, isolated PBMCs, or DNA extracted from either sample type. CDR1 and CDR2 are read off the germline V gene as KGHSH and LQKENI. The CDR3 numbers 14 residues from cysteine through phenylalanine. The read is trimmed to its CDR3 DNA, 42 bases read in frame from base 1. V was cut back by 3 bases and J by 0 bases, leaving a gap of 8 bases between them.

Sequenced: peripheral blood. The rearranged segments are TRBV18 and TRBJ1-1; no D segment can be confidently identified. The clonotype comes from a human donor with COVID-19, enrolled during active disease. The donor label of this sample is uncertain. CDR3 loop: CASSPIQVNTEAFF. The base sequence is TGTGCCAGCTCACCCATTCAGGTGAACACTGAAGCTTTCTTT.